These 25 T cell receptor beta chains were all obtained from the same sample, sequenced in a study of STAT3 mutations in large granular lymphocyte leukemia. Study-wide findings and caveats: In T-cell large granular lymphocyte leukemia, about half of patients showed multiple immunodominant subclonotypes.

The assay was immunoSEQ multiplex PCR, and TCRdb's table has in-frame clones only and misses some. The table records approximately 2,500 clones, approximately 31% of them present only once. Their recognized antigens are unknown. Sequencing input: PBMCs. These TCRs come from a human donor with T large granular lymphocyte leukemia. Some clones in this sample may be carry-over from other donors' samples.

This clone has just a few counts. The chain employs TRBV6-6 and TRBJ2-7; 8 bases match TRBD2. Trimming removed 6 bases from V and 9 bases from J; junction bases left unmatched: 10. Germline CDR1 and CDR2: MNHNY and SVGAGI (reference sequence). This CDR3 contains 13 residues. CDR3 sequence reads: CASSRSGSGVQYF. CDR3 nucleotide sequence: TGTGCCAGCAGCAGGAGCGGGAGTGGGGTGCAGTACTTC.

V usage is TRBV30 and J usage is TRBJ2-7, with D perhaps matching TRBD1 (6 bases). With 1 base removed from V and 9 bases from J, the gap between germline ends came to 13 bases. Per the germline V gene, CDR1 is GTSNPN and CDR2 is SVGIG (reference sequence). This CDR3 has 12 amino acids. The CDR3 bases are TGTGCCTGGAGTGAACAGGGTTATGTGCAGTACTTC. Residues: CAWSEQGYVQYF.

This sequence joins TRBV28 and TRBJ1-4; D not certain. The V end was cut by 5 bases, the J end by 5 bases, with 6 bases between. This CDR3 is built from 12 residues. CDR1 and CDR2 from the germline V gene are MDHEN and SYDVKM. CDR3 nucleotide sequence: TGTGCCAGCAGTCCTTTCAATGAAAAACTGTTTTTT. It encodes CASSPFNEKLFF.

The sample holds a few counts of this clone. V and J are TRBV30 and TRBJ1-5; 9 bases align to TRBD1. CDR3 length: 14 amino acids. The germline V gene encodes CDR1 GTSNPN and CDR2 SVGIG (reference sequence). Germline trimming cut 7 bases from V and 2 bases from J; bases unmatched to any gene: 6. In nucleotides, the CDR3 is TGTGCCTTGGAGACAGGGGGAGGCAATCAGCCCCAGCATTTT. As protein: CALETGGGNQPQHF.

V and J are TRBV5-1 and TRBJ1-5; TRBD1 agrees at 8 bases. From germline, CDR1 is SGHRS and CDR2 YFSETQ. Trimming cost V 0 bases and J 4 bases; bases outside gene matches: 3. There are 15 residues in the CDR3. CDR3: CASSLGTGTNQPQHF. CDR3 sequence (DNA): TGCGCCAGCAGCTTGGGGACAGGGACAAATCAGCCCCAGCATTTT.

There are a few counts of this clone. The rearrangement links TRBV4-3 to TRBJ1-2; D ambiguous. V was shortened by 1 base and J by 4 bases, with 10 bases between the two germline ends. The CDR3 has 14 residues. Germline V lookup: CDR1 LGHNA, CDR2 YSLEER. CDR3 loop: CASSQGRQLYGYTF. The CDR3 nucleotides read TGCGCCAGCAGCCAAGGAAGGCAGCTCTATGGCTACACCTTC.

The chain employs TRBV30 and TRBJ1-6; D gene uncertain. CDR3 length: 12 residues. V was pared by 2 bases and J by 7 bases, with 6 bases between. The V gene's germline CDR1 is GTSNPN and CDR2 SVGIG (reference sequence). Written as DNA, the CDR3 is TGTGCCTGGAGTACAGAAAATTCACCCCTCCACTTT. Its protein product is CAWSTENSPLHF.

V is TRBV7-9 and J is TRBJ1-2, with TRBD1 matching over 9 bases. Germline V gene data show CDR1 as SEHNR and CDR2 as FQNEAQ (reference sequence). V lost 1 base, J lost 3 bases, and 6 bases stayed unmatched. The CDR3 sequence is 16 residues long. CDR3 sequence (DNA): TGTGCCAGCAGCTTAGAGGGGACAGGGAGGTACTATGGCTACACCTTC. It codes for CASSLEGTGRYYGYTF. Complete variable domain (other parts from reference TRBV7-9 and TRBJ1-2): DTGVSQNPRHKITKRGQNVTFRCDPISEHNRLYWYRQTLGQGPEFLTYFQNEAQLEKSRLLSDRFSAERPKGSFSTLEIQRTEQGDSAMYLCASSLEGTGRYYGYTFGSGTRLTVV.

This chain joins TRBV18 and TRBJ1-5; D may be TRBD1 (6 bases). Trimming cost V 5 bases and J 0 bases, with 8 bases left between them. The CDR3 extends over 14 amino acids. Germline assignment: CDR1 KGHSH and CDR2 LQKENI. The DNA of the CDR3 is TGTGCCAGCTCAACAGGGCTTAGCAATCAGCCCCAGCATTTT. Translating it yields CASSTGLSNQPQHF.

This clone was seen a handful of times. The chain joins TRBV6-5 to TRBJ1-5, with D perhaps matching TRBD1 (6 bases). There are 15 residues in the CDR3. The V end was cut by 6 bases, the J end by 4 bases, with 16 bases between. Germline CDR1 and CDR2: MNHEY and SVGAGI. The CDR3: CASRPAPGHNQPQHF. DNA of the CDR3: TGTGCCAGCAGACCTGCACCGGGACATAATCAGCCCCAGCATTTT.

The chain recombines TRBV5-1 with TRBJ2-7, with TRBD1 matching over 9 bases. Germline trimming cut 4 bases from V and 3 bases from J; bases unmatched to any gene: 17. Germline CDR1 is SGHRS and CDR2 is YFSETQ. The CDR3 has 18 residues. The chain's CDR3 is CASSAGDRAAGDCYEQYF. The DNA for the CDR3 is TGCGCCAGCAGCGCAGGGGACAGGGCGGCGGGGGACTGCTACGAGCAGTACTTC.

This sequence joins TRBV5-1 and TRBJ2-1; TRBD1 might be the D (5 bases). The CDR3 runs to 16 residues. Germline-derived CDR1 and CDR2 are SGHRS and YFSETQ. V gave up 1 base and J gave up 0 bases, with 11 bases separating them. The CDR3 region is CASSLRQFDSYNEQFF. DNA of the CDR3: TGCGCCAGCAGCTTGAGACAGTTCGACTCCTACAATGAGCAGTTCTTC.

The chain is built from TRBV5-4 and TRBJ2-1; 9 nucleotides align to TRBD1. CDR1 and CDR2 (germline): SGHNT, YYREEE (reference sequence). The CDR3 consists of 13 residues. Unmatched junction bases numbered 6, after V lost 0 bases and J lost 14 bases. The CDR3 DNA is TGTGCCAGCAGCTTGGAGGGGACAGGGAGGAAGTTCTTC. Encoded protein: CASSLEGTGRKFF. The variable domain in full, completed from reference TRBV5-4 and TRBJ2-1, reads ETGVTQSPTHLIKTRGQQVTLRCSSQSGHNTVSWYQQALGQGPQFIFQYYREEENGRGNFPPRFSGLQFPNYSSELNVNALELDDSALYLCASSLEGTGRKFFGPGTRLTVL.

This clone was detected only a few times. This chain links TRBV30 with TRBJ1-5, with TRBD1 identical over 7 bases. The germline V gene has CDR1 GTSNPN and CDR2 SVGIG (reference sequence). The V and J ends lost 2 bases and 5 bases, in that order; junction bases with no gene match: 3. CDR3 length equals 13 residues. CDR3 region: CAWSPQGDQPQHF. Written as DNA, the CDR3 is TGTGCCTGGAGTCCCCAGGGGGATCAGCCCCAGCATTTT.

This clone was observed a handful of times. The CDR3 reads CASRPEGGPYGYTF. CDR3 DNA sequence: TGTGCCAGCAGACCCGAAGGGGGCCCCTATGGCTACACCTTC. The chain links TRBV27 to TRBJ1-2, with 7 bases matching TRBD1. The germline CDR1 and CDR2 sequences are MNHEY and SMNVEV (reference sequence). This CDR3 region has 14 residues. J gave up 4 bases and V 6 bases, and 8 bases lay outside the gene matches.

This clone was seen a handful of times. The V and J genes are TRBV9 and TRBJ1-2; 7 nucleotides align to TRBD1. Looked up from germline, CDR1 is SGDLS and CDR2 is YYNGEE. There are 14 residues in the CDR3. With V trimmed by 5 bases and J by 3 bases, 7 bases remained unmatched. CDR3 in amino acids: CASSRTGVDYGYTF. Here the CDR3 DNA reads TGTGCCAGCAGTCGAACAGGGGTGGACTATGGCTACACCTTC. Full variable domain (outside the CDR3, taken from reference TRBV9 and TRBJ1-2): DSGVTQTPKHLITATGQRVTLRCSPRSGDLSVYWYQQSLDQGLQFLIQYYNGEERAKGNILERFSAQQFPDLHSELNLSSLELGDSALYFCASSRTGVDYGYTFGSGTRLTVV.

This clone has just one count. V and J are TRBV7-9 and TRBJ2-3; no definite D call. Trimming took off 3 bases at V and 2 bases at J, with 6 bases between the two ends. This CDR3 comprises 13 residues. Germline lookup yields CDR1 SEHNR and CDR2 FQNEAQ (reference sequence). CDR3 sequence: CASSFTNTDTQYF. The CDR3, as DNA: TGTGCCAGCAGCTTTACCAACACAGATACGCAGTATTTT.

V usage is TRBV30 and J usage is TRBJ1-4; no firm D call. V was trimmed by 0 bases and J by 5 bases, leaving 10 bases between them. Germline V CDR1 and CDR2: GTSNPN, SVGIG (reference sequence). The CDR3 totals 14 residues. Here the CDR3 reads CAWSVQPLNEKLFF. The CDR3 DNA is TGTGCCTGGAGTGTACAGCCGCTGAATGAAAAACTGTTTTTT.

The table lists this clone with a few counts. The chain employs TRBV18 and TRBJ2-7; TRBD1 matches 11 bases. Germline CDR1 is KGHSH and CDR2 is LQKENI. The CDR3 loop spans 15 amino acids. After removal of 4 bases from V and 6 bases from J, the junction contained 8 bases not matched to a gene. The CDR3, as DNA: TGTGCCAGCTCACTTCCGGGACAGGGGGGTCGCGAGCAGTACTTC. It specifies CASSLPGQGGREQYF.

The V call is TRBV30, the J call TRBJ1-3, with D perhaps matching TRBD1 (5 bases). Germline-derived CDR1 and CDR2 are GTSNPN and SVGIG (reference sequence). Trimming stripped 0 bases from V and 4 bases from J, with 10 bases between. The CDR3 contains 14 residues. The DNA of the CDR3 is TGTGCCTGGAGTGTCGGGGGTCCGGGAAACACCATATATTTT. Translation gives CAWSVGGPGNTIYF.

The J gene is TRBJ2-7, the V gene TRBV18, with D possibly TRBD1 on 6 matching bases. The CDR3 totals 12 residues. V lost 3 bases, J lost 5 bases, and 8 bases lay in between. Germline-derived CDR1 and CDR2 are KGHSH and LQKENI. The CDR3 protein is CASSPDSNEQYF. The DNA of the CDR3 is TGTGCCAGCTCACCGGACAGCAACGAGCAGTACTTC.

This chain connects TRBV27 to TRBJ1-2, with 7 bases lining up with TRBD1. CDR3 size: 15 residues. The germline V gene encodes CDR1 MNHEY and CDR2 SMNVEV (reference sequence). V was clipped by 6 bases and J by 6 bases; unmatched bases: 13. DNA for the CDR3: TGTGCCAGCAGATTCAGGGGGAGAGGGATAGATGGCTACACCTTC. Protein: CASRFRGRGIDGYTF.

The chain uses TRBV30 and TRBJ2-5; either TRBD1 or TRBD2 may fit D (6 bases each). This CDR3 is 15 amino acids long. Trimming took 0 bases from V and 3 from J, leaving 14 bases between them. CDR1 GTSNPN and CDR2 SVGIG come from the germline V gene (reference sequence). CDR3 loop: CAWSVSWGAEETQYF. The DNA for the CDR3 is TGTGCCTGGAGTGTTAGTTGGGGGGCCGAAGAGACCCAGTACTTC.

The CDR3 protein is CASSQDVSAFSYEQYF. CDR3 sequence (DNA): TGCGCCAGCAGCCAAGATGTAAGCGCCTTCTCCTACGAGCAGTACTTC. The chain is built from TRBV4-1 and TRBJ2-7; D remains unclear. The CDR3 runs 16 residues. The V gene's germline CDR1 is MGHRA and CDR2 YSYEKL. V lost 0 bases to trimming and J lost 0 bases, with 12 bases between them.

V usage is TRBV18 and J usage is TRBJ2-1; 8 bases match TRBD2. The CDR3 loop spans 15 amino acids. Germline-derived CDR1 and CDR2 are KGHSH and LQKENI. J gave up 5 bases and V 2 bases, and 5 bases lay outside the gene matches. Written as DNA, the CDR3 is TGTGCCAGCTCACCAGAGGCTAGCGGGCACAATGAGCAGTTCTTC. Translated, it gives CASSPEASGHNEQFF.